One sample yielded the 20 T cell receptor beta chains listed below, sequenced in a study of blood T cell repertoires in COVID-19. This table comes from immunoSEQ multiplex PCR, and its TCRdb copy is limited to in-frame clones, with some not included. The profile shows over 250,000 clones, more than 75% of them singletons. Sequencing input: peripheral blood. These TCRs come from a woman between 45 and 60 years old with acute or convalescent COVID-19.

The chain couples TRBV5-1 to TRBJ2-7; D uncertain. This CDR3 is built from 14 residues. Germline CDR1 SGHRS, CDR2 YFSETQ. V was clipped by 0 bases and J by 2 bases, with 9 bases between them. The CDR3 protein is CASSLVPEAYEQYF. CDR3 bases: TGCGCCAGCAGCTTGGTGCCAGAAGCCTACGAGCAGTACTTC. Variable domain in full (rest from reference TRBV5-1 and TRBJ2-7): KAGVTQTPRYLIKTRGQQVTLSCSPISGHRSVSWYQQTPGQGLQFLFEYFSETQRNKGNFPGRFSGRQFSNSRSEMNVSTLELGDSALYLCASSLVPEAYEQYFGPGTRLTVT.

The gene calls are TRBV5-8 and TRBJ2-7; 8 bases map to TRBD1. CDR1 and CDR2 from the germline V gene are SGHTS and YDEGEE. The CDR3 contains 15 residues. V shed 0 bases, J shed 5 bases, and the junction held 7 bases outside the gene matches. The CDR3 nucleotides read TGTGCCAGCAGCTTGGGCCAGGGGGCTGGAGACGAGCAGTACTTC. Encoded protein: CASSLGQGAGDEQYF.

The V gene is TRBV19, the J gene TRBJ1-2; 9 positions match TRBD1. There are 15 residues in the CDR3. Unmatched junction bases numbered 4, after V lost 1 base and J lost 4 bases. CDR1 and CDR2 from the germline V gene are LNHDA and SQIVND (reference sequence). The CDR3 region is CASSIGTGVSYGYTF. The CDR3 DNA reads as TGTGCCAGTAGTATAGGGACAGGGGTTTCCTATGGCTACACCTTC. The variable domain in full, with the rest retrieved from reference TRBV19 and TRBJ1-2, is DGGITQSPKYLFRKEGQNVTLSCEQNLNHDAMYWYRQDPGQGLRLIYYSQIVNDFQKGDIAEGYSVSREKKESFPLTVTSAQKNPTAFYLCASSIGTGVSYGYTFGSGTRLTVV.

A single count supports this clone. The chain joins TRBV6-5 to TRBJ2-3, with TRBD2 matching over 11 bases. CDR1 and CDR2 (germline): MNHEY, SVGAGI. The trim removed 5 bases at V and 3 bases at J, leaving 4 bases unmatched. CDR3 size: 15 residues. This CDR3 reads CASSPWTSGTDTQYF. Written as DNA, the CDR3 is TGTGCCAGCAGTCCCTGGACTAGCGGGACAGATACGCAGTATTTT.

The V and J genes are TRBV5-6 and TRBJ1-2; D is unclear. Germline CDR1 SGHDT, CDR2 YYEEEE. V lost 2 bases and J 2 bases, leaving 13 bases between the germline ends. This CDR3 spans 15 amino acids. CDR3: CASSFETEGNYGYTF. The CDR3 nucleotides read TGTGCCAGCAGCTTCGAAACAGAGGGAAACTATGGCTACACCTTC.

V gene TRBV5-5 combines with J gene TRBJ2-3; 7 bases map to TRBD2. From germline, CDR1 is SGHKS and CDR2 YYEKEE (reference sequence). This CDR3 spans 17 amino acids. J lost 0 bases, V lost 4 bases, and 11 bases had no gene match. CDR3 region: CASSPITGGTSTDTQYF. For the CDR3, the DNA is TGTGCCAGCAGCCCTATAACCGGGGGGACTAGCACAGATACGCAGTATTTT.

This chain links TRBV1 with TRBJ2-7; TRBD2, the D gene given by the table, was not confirmed from the DNA. TRBV1 is marked as a pseudogene. The CDR3 is 15 amino acids. The CDR3 reads CTSSQIAGGTYEQYF. The CDR3 DNA sequence: TGCACCAGCAGCCAAATAGCGGGAGGCACCTACGAGCAGTACTTC.

This chain uses TRBV28 with TRBJ2-7, with 9 bases identical to TRBD1. Germline lookup yields CDR1 MDHEN and CDR2 SYDVKM. The CDR3 spans 12 residues. The J segment lost 5 bases and the V segment lost 6 bases, leaving 2 bases of the junction unmatched. The CDR3 protein is CASRTGGNEQYF. CDR3 DNA: TGTGCCAGCAGGACAGGGGGGAACGAGCAGTACTTC. The full variable domain, with the rest looked up from reference TRBV28 and TRBJ2-7, is DVKVTQSSRYLVKRTGEKVFLECVQDMDHENMFWYRQDPGLGLRLIYFSYDVKMKEKGDIPEGYSVSREKKERFSLILESASTNQTSMYLCASRTGGNEQYFGPGTRLTVT.

J is TRBJ2-7 and V is TRBV5-1, with TRBD2 matching over 8 bases. This CDR3 region has 15 residues. The J segment lost 0 bases and the V segment lost 4 bases, leaving 6 bases of the junction unmatched. Per germline, CDR1 SGHRS and CDR2 YFSETQ. The CDR3 DNA sequence: TGCGCCAGCAGCCCTTCTAGCGGGTTCTCCTACGAGCAGTACTTC. It is translated as CASSPSSGFSYEQYF. Together with reference TRBV5-1 and TRBJ2-7, the CDR3 gives the full variable domain: KAGVTQTPRYLIKTRGQQVTLSCSPISGHRSVSWYQQTPGQGLQFLFEYFSETQRNKGNFPGRFSGRQFSNSRSEMNVSTLELGDSALYLCASSPSSGFSYEQYFGPGTRLTVT.

This chain uses TRBV9 with TRBJ1-1; 9 nucleotides agree with TRBD1. From germline, CDR1 is SGDLS and CDR2 YYNGEE. The CDR3 has 15 amino acids. Trimming took 4 bases from V and 3 from J; bases not matched to a gene: 7. In DNA form, the CDR3 reads TGTGCCAGCAGCTACGGGACAGGGTTCGACACTGAAGCTTTCTTT. It is translated as CASSYGTGFDTEAFF.

In its sample, this clone was seen a few times. The genes are TRBV5-1 and TRBJ2-7; 11 bases fit TRBD1. V gave up 2 bases and J gave up 2 bases; unmatched junction bases: 3. The CDR3 runs to 15 residues. CDR1 SGHRS and CDR2 YFSETQ come from the germline V gene. The CDR3 DNA reads TGCGCCAGCAGCTTTTGGACAGGGGGCACCTACGAGCAGTACTTC. It yields the protein CASSFWTGGTYEQYF.

The rearrangement joins TRBV5-1 to TRBJ2-1; no clear D. V was shortened by 6 bases and J by 0 bases, with 7 bases between the two germline ends. Germline CDR1 reads SGHRS; CDR2 reads YFSETQ. CDR3 size: 13 residues. The CDR3 spells CASTLPSYNEQFF. The CDR3 nucleotides read TGCGCCAGCACCCTTCCCTCCTACAATGAGCAGTTCTTC. Full variable domain (rest looked up from reference TRBV5-1 and TRBJ2-1): KAGVTQTPRYLIKTRGQQVTLSCSPISGHRSVSWYQQTPGQGLQFLFEYFSETQRNKGNFPGRFSGRQFSNSRSEMNVSTLELGDSALYLCASTLPSYNEQFFGPGTRLTVL.

V gene TRBV5-6 combines with J gene TRBJ2-2; D is uncertain. The germline gives CDR1 SGHDT, CDR2 YYEEEE. This CDR3 has 13 residues. V was shortened by 4 bases and J by 7 bases, with 11 bases between the two germline ends. The CDR3 is CASSLIPGGELFF. DNA of the CDR3: TGTGCCAGCAGCCTAATTCCCGGCGGGGAGCTGTTTTTT.

V usage is TRBV21-1 and J usage is TRBJ2-4; the D call TRBD1 from the table was never checked on the DNA. TRBV21-1 is a pseudogene locus. The CDR3 loop spans 16 amino acids. The DNA of the CDR3 is TGTGCCAGCAGCAAAGCCCCACCAGGGGAATCTGGGATTCAGTACTTC. It codes for CASSKAPPGESGIQYF.

A few counts support this clone. The chain is built from TRBV2 and TRBJ2-7, with 12 bases matching TRBD1. CDR3 size: 13 residues. Germline CDR1 and CDR2: SNHLY and FYNNEI. V lost 8 bases, J lost 7 bases, and 6 bases stayed unmatched. The CDR3 bases are TGTGCCAGCCTGCGGGACAGGGGGCCGGAGCAGTACTTC. It specifies CASLRDRGPEQYF.

The CDR3 sequence is CASSPRGRQEKLFF. CDR3 in DNA: TGTGCCAGCAGTCCCCGGGGGAGGCAGGAAAAACTGTTTTTT. V is TRBV27 and J is TRBJ1-4, with D possibly TRBD1 on 5 matching bases. The CDR3 has 14 amino acids. CDR1 is MNHEY and CDR2 is SMNVEV in the germline V gene (reference sequence). V gave up 5 bases and J gave up 8 bases, with 15 bases separating them.

This clone was recorded only once. The V call is TRBV6-4, the J call TRBJ2-1, with TRBD2 matching over 12 bases. Germline CDR1 MRHNA, CDR2 SNTAGT. V lost 6 bases and J lost 7; bases outside the gene matches: 7. The CDR3 has 15 amino acids. The CDR3: CASSNLAGGGNEQFF. In nucleotides, the CDR3 is TGTGCCAGCAGCAATCTAGCGGGAGGGGGGAATGAGCAGTTCTTC.

The V and J genes are TRBV7-3 and TRBJ2-3, with D maybe TRBD2 (6 bases). The CDR3 sequence is 15 residues long. V was cut by 5 bases and J by 2 bases, with 14 bases left in between. CDR1 and CDR2 from the germline V gene are SGHTA and FQGTGA. The CDR3: CASSVISGDTDTQYF. The CDR3, as DNA: TGTGCCAGCAGCGTTATTAGCGGAGACACAGATACGCAGTATTTT.

The V call is TRBV11-2, the J call TRBJ1-6, with a weak D call TRBD1 (6 bases). This CDR3 contains 15 residues. The V gene's germline CDR1 is SGHAT and CDR2 FQNNGV. V lost 5 bases and J lost 9, with 17 bases in between. CDR3 sequence reads: CASSTQGFVASPLHF. DNA of the CDR3: TGTGCCAGCAGCACACAGGGTTTTGTTGCTTCACCCCTCCACTTT.

The chain employs TRBV3-1 (or the pseudogene TRBV3-2) and TRBJ2-3, with TRBD2 matching 16 bases. J was trimmed by 2 bases and V by 0 bases; bases with no gene match: 2. Germline V gene data show CDR1 as LGHDT and CDR2 as YNNKEL (reference sequence). The CDR3 is 18 amino acids. CDR3 region: CASSQEGTSGRVTDTQYF. CDR3 nucleotides: TGTGCCAGCAGCCAAGAGGGGACTAGCGGGAGGGTCACAGATACGCAGTATTTT.